The clone carrying this TCR beta chain rates as medium-sized. A unique molecular identifier was attached to every TCR cDNA molecule. TCRdb reanalysed the 5' RACE reads using MiXCR and keeps one entry per CDR3 protein. In the table there are approximately 5,500 distinct CDR3 sequences, about 24% of which are singletons. Time point denoted: sample taken at primary tumor resection. In each case, whole RNA from tumor, nontumor lung or frozen PBMC was sequenced unsorted. A total of around 76 untreated early-stage non-small cell lung cancer patients served as donors. These data originate in a study of spatial heterogeneity in lung cancer. Study-level background: Fewer alpha-chain than beta-chain sequences were consistently detected. There were, on average, more than ten raw-read appearances for each unique TCR and UMI combination.

The V gene lost 0 bases and the J gene lost 9 bases, with 15 bases spanning the gap. The CDR3 runs to 15 residues. Germline assignment: CDR1 KGHSH and CDR2 LQKENI. The rearrangement links TRBV18 to TRBJ1-5; D remains unclear. This specimen was PBMCs, taken at surgery. The clonotype was recovered from a male donor with early-stage non-small cell lung cancer. The CDR3 DNA sequence: TGTGCCAGCTCACCACCAGGAGGGAAGGAGTGGCCCCAGCATTTT. This gives the protein CASSPPGGKEWPQHF.